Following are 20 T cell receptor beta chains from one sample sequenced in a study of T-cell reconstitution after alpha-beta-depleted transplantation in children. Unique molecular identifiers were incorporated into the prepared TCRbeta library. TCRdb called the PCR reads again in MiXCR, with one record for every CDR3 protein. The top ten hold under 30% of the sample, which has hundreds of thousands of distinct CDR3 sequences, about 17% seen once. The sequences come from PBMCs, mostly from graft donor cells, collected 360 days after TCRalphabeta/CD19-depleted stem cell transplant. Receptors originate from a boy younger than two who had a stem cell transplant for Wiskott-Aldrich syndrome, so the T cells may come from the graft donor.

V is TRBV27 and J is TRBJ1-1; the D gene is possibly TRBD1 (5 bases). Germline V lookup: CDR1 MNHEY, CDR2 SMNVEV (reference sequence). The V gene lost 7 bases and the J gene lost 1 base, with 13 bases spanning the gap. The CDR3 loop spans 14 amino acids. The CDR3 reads CASKPGRGNTEAFF. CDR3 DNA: TGTGCCAGCAAACCGGGACGAGGGAACACTGAAGCTTTCTTT.

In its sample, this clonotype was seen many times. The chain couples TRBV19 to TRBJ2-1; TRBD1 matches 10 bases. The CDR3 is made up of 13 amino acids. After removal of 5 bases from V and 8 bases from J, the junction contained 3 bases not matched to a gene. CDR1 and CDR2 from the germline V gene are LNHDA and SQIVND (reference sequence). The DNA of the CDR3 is TGTGCCAGTAGTCGGGACAGGGGACATGAGCAGTTCTTC. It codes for CASSRDRGHEQFF.

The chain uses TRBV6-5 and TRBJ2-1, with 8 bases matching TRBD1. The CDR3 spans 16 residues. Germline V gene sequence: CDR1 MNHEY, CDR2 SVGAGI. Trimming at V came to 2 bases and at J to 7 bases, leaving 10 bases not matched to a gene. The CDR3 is CASSYTGTGFWNEQFF. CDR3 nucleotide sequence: TGTGCCAGCAGTTACACCGGGACAGGATTTTGGAATGAGCAGTTCTTC.

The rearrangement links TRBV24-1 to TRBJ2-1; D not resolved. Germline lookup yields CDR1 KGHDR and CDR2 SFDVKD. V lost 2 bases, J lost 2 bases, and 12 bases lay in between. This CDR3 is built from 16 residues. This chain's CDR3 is CATSDYGSDTYNEQFF. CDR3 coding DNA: TGTGCCACCAGTGATTATGGTTCGGATACCTACAATGAGCAGTTCTTC.

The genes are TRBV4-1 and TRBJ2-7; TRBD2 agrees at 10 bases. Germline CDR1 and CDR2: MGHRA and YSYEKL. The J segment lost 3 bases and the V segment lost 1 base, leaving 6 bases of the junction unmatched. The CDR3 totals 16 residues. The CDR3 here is CASSQVLAGVLYEQYF. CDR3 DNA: TGCGCCAGCAGCCAAGTGCTAGCGGGGGTCCTCTACGAGCAGTACTTC.

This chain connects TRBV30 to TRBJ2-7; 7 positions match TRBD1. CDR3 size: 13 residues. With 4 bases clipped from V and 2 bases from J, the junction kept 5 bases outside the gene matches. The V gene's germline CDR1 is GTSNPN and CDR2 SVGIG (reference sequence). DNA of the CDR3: TGTGCCTGGAAGGGACAGCTTACCTACGAGCAGTACTTC. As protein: CAWKGQLTYEQYF.

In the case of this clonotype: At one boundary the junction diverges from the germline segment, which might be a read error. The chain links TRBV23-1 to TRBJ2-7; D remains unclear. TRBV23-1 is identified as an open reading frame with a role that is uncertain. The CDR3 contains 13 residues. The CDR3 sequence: CAGSQPPTYEQYF. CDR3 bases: TGCGCCGGCAGTCAACCCCCTACATACGAGCAGTACTTC.

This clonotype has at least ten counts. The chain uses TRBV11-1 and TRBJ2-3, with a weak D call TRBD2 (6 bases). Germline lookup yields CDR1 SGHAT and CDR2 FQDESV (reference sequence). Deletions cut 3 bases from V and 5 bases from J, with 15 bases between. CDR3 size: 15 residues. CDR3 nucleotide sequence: TGTGCCAGCAGCTTGGGGACTCAAAACCGAGATACGCAGTATTTT. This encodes CASSLGTQNRDTQYF.

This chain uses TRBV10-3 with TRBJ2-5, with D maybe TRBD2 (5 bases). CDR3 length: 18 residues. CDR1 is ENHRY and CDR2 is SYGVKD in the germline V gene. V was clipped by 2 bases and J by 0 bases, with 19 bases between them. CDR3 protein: CAISERGPTLSYQETQYF. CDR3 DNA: TGTGCCATCAGTGAGAGAGGGCCCACGCTTTCGTACCAAGAGACCCAGTACTTC.

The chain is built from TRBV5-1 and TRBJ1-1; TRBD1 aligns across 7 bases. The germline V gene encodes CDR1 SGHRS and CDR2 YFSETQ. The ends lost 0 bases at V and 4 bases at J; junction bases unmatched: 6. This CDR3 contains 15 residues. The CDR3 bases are TGCGCCAGCAGCTTGGCGGTGGCAGGGGGCACTGAAGCTTTCTTT. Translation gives CASSLAVAGGTEAFF.

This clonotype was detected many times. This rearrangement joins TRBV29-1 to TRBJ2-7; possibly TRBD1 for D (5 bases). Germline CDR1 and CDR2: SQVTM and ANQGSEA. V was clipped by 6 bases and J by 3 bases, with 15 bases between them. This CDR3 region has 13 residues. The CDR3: CSVGKGASYEQYF. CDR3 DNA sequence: TGCAGCGTCGGTAAAGGGGCCAGCTACGAGCAGTACTTC.

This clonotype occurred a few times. CDR3 sequence reads: CASSSYRVFSTEAFF. CDR3 nucleotide sequence: TGTGCCAGCAGCTCCTACAGGGTTTTTAGCACTGAAGCTTTCTTT. The genes are TRBV7-2 and TRBJ1-1; TRBD1 is a possible D gene (6 bases). The germline CDR1 and CDR2 sequences are SGHTA and FQGNSA. CDR3 length equals 15 residues. Deletions cut 4 bases from V and 4 bases from J, with 16 bases between. The full variable domain, rest sourced from reference TRBV7-2 and TRBJ1-1, is GAGVSQSPSNKVTEKGKDVELRCDPISGHTALYWYRQSLGQGLEFLIYFQGNSAPDKSGLPSDRFSAERTGGSVSTLTIQRTQQEDSAVYLCASSSYRVFSTEAFFGQGTRLTVV.

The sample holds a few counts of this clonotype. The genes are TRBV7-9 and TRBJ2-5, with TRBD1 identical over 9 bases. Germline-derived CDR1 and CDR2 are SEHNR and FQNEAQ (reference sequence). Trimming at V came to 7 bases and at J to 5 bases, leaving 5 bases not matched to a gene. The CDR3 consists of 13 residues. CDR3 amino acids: CASTGQGKETQYF. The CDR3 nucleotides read TGTGCCAGCACCGGACAGGGGAAGGAGACCCAGTACTTC.

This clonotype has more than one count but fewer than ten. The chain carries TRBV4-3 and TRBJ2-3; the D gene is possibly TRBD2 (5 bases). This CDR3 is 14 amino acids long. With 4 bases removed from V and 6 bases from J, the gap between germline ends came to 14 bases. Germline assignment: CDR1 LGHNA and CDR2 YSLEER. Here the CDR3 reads CASSLQVRGDTQYF. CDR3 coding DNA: TGCGCCAGCAGCCTCCAGGTCCGAGGGGATACGCAGTATTTT.

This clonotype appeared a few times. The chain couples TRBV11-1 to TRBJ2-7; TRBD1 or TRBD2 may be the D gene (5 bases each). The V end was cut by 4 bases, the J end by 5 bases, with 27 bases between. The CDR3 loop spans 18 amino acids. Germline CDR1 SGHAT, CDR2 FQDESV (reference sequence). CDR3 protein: CASSSLSGKGFLGHEQYF. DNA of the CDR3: TGTGCCAGCAGCTCCCTCAGCGGAAAGGGGTTCTTAGGACACGAGCAGTACTTC.

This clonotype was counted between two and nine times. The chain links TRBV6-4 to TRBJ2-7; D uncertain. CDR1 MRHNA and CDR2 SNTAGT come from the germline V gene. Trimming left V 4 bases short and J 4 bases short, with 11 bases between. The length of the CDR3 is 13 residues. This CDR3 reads CASSGKGRYEQYF. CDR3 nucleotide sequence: TGTGCCAGCAGTGGAAAGGGTAGATACGAGCAGTACTTC.

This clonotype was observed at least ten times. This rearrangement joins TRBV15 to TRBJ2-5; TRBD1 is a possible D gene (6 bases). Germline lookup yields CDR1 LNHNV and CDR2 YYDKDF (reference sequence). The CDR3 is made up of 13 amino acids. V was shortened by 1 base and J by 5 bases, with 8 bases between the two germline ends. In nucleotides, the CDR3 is TGTGCCACCAGCAGAGGCAGGGGTGAGACCCAGTACTTC. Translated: CATSRGRGETQYF.

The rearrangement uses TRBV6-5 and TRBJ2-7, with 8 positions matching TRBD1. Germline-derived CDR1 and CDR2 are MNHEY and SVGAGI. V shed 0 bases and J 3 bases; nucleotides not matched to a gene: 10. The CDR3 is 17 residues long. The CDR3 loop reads CASSYSMGTGLFYEQYF. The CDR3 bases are TGTGCCAGCAGTTACTCGATGGGGACAGGACTATTCTACGAGCAGTACTTC.

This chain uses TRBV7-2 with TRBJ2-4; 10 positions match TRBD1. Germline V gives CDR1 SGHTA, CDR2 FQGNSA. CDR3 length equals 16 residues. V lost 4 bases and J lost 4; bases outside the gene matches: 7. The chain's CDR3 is CASSSLRQGAKNIQYF. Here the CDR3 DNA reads TGTGCCAGCAGCTCTCTCCGACAGGGGGCAAAAAACATTCAGTACTTC.

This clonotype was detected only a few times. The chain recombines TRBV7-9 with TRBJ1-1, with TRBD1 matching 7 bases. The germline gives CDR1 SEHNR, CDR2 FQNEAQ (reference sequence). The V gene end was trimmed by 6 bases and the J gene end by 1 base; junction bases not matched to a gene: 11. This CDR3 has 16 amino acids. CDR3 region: CASSLDYWDRNTEAFF. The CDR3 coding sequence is TGTGCCAGCAGTTTGGACTACTGGGACAGGAACACTGAAGCTTTCTTT.